This T cell receptor (beta chain) comes out of a study of T cells in Graves' hyperthyroidism and ophthalmopathy. Study-level findings and limits: Ophthalmopathy stood apart from stable hyperthyroidism in a 13 V-J model.

Diagnoses used clinical symptoms, serum thyroxine and TRAb, thyroid ultrasound and orbital computed tomography. Trimming took off 6 bases at V and 2 bases at J, with 18 bases between the two ends. Per germline, CDR1 MDHEN and CDR2 SYDVKM. The CDR3 is made up of 16 amino acids. Template material for amplifying TCR beta CDR3 regions consisted of RNA transcripts. TCR CDR3 underwent first-round RT-PCR with the HTBI primer set. Each CDR3 protein is one row after TCRdb ran MiXCR on the multiplex PCR reads. The table has 350,000 to 400,000 distinct CDR3 sequences, approximately 17% seen once. This clonotype has at least ten counts. Its antigen is still unknown.

The chain combines TRBV28 with TRBJ2-3, with D possibly matching TRBD2 (6 bases). The sample was blood. The TCR was taken from a man aged 18 to 29 with Graves' ophthalmopathy. CDR3 region: CASSPQEGSITDTQYF. In DNA form, the CDR3 reads TGTGCCAGCAGCCCACAGGAGGGTTCCATCACAGATACGCAGTATTTT.